A single sample gave rise to the 30 T cell receptor beta chains below, sequenced in a study of Ad26.COV2.S vaccination and SARS-CoV-2 variants. TCRdb's copy holds only in-frame clones and misses some; the assay was immunoSEQ multiplex PCR. The sample consists of roughly 400,000 clones, around nine tenths of them appearing once. Indicated treatment: some 20 received Ad26.COV2.S at low or high dose, single or two shots; about five received placebo; per-sample allocation not given. At day 63 after the first vaccine or placebo injection, samples were drawn. The sample here was peripheral blood, taken in a trial of Ad26.COV2.S vaccine versus placebo. These receptor sequences come from a person aged 18-60 years who received the Ad26.COV2.S COVID-19 vaccine or a placebo.

The CDR3 DNA reads as TGTGCCAGCAGTGAAGCGCAGGTCGGCGGCTACACCTTC. This encodes CASSEAQVGGYTF. V usage is TRBV2 and J usage is TRBJ1-2, with D uncertain. Germline-derived CDR1 and CDR2 are SNHLY and FYNNEI. Between the trimmed V and J ends, which lost 0 bases and 8 bases, there was a span of 10 bases. The CDR3 is 13 amino acids.

V gene TRBV6-5 combines with J gene TRBJ2-1; D is uncertain. The CDR3 covers 14 residues. Germline CDR1 and CDR2: MNHEY and SVGAGI. V lost 7 bases and J 0 bases, leaving 10 bases between the germline ends. The CDR3, as DNA: TGTGCCAGCATGGGCGGAAGCTCCTACAATGAGCAGTTCTTC. Its protein is CASMGGSSYNEQFF.

CDR3 sequence (DNA): TGTGCCAGCAGCTTAGATGTGAGACAGGGGCGCCGGACGCAGTATTTT. Its translation: CASSLDVRQGRRTQYF. This chain links TRBV11-3 with TRBJ2-3; 8 nucleotides align to TRBD1. CDR3 size: 16 residues. In germline, CDR1 is SGHNT, CDR2 YENEEA. The V segment lost 0 bases and the J segment 9 bases; nucleotides outside the gene matches: 11.

The J gene is TRBJ2-2, the V gene TRBV9; 8 bases are shared with TRBD1. CDR3 size: 14 residues. CDR1 is SGDLS, CDR2 YYNGEE, per germline. The V gene end was trimmed by 5 bases and the J gene end by 3 bases; junction bases not matched to a gene: 3. DNA of the CDR3: TGTGCCAGCAGAAAACAGGGGGACACCGGGGAGCTGTTTTTT. This codes for CASRKQGDTGELFF. The full variable domain, in which reference TRBV9 and TRBJ2-2 provide the parts outside the CDR3, is DSGVTQTPKHLITATGQRVTLRCSPRSGDLSVYWYQQSLDQGLQFLIQYYNGEERAKGNILERFSAQQFPDLHSELNLSSLELGDSALYFCASRKQGDTGELFFGEGSRLTVL.

V is TRBV7-2 and J is TRBJ1-6; TRBD1 might be the D (5 bases). CDR1 is SGHTA and CDR2 is FQGNSA in the germline V gene. The V gene lost 6 bases and the J gene lost 0 bases, with 15 bases spanning the gap. The CDR3 consists of 17 residues. CDR3 in amino acids: CASRRTGGSSYNSPLHF. DNA of the CDR3: TGTGCCAGCAGACGTACGGGGGGGAGCTCCTATAATTCACCCCTCCACTTT. The full variable domain, with the rest looked up from reference TRBV7-2 and TRBJ1-6, is GAGVSQSPSNKVTEKGKDVELRCDPISGHTALYWYRQSLGQGLEFLIYFQGNSAPDKSGLPSDRFSAERTGGSVSTLTIQRTQQEDSAVYLCASRRTGGSSYNSPLHFGNGTRLTVT.

The chain has TRBV5-1 and TRBJ2-7; 8 bases line up with TRBD1. Losses at the gene ends were 4 bases for V and 4 bases for J; bases not matched to a gene: 4. The CDR3 is 13 residues long. CDR1 and CDR2 (germline): SGHRS, YFSETQ. The DNA of the CDR3 is TGCGCCAGCAGCACGGGACAGGAGTACGAGCAGTACTTC. This codes for CASSTGQEYEQYF.

The CDR3 coding sequence is TGTGCCAGCAGCTACGGACAGGCGGGCGGGGAGCTGTTTTTT. Translating gives CASSYGQAGGELFF. This chain uses TRBV6-5 with TRBJ2-2; 7 nucleotides line up with TRBD1. The CDR3 consists of 14 residues. V was clipped by 6 bases and J by 7 bases; unmatched bases: 8. CDR1 is MNHEY, CDR2 SVGAGI, per germline.

The V call is TRBV5-1, the J call TRBJ1-4; D gene unclear. V was cut by 0 bases and J by 0 bases, with 9 bases left in between. This CDR3 spans 16 amino acids. Germline V gene sequence: CDR1 SGHRS, CDR2 YFSETQ. Here the CDR3 reads CASSLVGFPTNEKLFF. As DNA, the CDR3 is TGCGCCAGCAGCTTGGTTGGATTTCCAACTAATGAAAAACTGTTTTTT. The full variable domain, with the rest looked up from reference TRBV5-1 and TRBJ1-4, is KAGVTQTPRYLIKTRGQQVTLSCSPISGHRSVSWYQQTPGQGLQFLFEYFSETQRNKGNFPGRFSGRQFSNSRSEMNVSTLELGDSALYLCASSLVGFPTNEKLFFGSGTQLSVL.

With regard to this clone: In the same sample, other DNA sequences code for this CDR3. The chain recombines TRBV28 with TRBJ2-3, with 9 bases matching TRBD1. The CDR3 has 15 amino acids. V trimming: 5 bases; J trimming: 1 base; junction bases outside the gene matches: 4. Germline V lookup: CDR1 MDHEN, CDR2 SYDVKM. As DNA, the CDR3 is TGTGCCAGCAGTCTGAGGACAGGGGGCACAGATACGCAGTATTTT. Protein product: CASSLRTGGTDTQYF.

This sequence joins TRBV19 and TRBJ2-2; TRBD1 matches 8 bases. CDR1 LNHDA and CDR2 SQIVND come from the germline V gene (reference sequence). The V gene end was trimmed by 3 bases and the J gene end by 6 bases; junction bases not matched to a gene: 9. The CDR3 is made up of 16 amino acids. The CDR3 here is CASSIYRGMEAGELFF. DNA of the CDR3: TGTGCCAGTAGTATTTACAGGGGGATGGAGGCCGGGGAGCTGTTTTTT.

V and J are TRBV5-1 and TRBJ2-5; 11 bases map to TRBD2. The germline V gene has CDR1 SGHRS and CDR2 YFSETQ. The CDR3 sequence is 15 residues long. The V and J ends lost 0 bases and 2 bases, in that order; junction bases with no gene match: 0. The CDR3 sequence: CASSLGLAGQETQYF. The CDR3 nucleotides read TGCGCCAGCAGCTTGGGACTAGCGGGGCAAGAGACCCAGTACTTC.

The V gene is TRBV7-2, the J gene TRBJ1-6, with a possible D match to TRBD1 (5 bases). The CDR3 contains 15 residues. Trimming removed 5 bases from V and 10 bases from J, with 18 bases in between. Germline V CDR1 and CDR2: SGHTA, FQGNSA. CDR3 coding DNA: TGTGCCAGCAGCCCCGGTGGAGGGACGGACTCACCCCTCCACTTT. This encodes CASSPGGGTDSPLHF. The variable domain in full, completed from reference TRBV7-2 and TRBJ1-6, reads GAGVSQSPSNKVTEKGKDVELRCDPISGHTALYWYRQSLGQGLEFLIYFQGNSAPDKSGLPSDRFSAERTGGSVSTLTIQRTQQEDSAVYLCASSPGGGTDSPLHFGNGTRLTVT.

This sequence joins TRBV28 and TRBJ2-7, with TRBD1 matching over 11 bases. The germline V gene has CDR1 MDHEN and CDR2 SYDVKM. The CDR3 has 15 residues. V lost 4 bases and J lost 7; bases outside the gene matches: 9. CDR3 region: CASSSGQGAWGEQYF. The CDR3 DNA reads TGTGCCAGCAGTTCTGGACAGGGGGCATGGGGGGAGCAGTACTTC.

This chain joins TRBV11-2 and TRBJ2-7; 7 bases map to TRBD1. CDR1 is SGHAT, CDR2 FQNNGV, per germline. V shed 4 bases, J shed 0 bases, and the junction held 6 bases outside the gene matches. The CDR3 consists of 15 residues. The CDR3 protein is CASSWTGQPSYEQYF. Here the CDR3 DNA reads TGTGCCAGCAGCTGGACAGGACAGCCCTCCTACGAGCAGTACTTC. Together with reference TRBV11-2 and TRBJ2-7, the CDR3 gives the full variable domain: EAGVAQSPRYKIIEKRQSVAFWCNPISGHATLYWYQQILGQGPKLLIQFQNNGVVDDSQLPKDRFSAERLKGVDSTLKIQPAKLEDSAVYLCASSWTGQPSYEQYFGPGTRLTVT.

This clone was seen a single time. This chain links TRBV5-5 with TRBJ1-5, with 7 bases identical to TRBD1. Losses at the gene ends were 6 bases for V and 6 bases for J; bases not matched to a gene: 12. This CDR3 has 15 residues. Germline V lookup: CDR1 SGHKS, CDR2 YYEKEE (reference sequence). In nucleotides, the CDR3 is TGTGCCAGCACCATCGGGGCAGGGGGTGGTCAGCCCCAGCATTTT. It codes for CASTIGAGGGQPQHF. Together with reference TRBV5-5 and TRBJ1-5, the CDR3 gives the full variable domain: DAGVTQSPTHLIKTRGQQVTLRCSPISGHKSVSWYQQVLGQGPQFIFQYYEKEERGRGNFPDRFSARQFPNYSSELNVNALLLGDSALYLCASTIGAGGGQPQHFGDGTRLSIL.

The chain carries TRBV7-6 and TRBJ2-1, with D perhaps matching TRBD1 (5 bases). The CDR3 loop spans 16 amino acids. The V end was cut by 3 bases, the J end by 4 bases, with 16 bases between. Germline V CDR1 and CDR2: SGHVS, FNYEAQ. The DNA for the CDR3 is TGTGCCAGCAGCTTCAAGGAACAGGACGTTTACAATGAGCAGTTCTTC. This encodes CASSFKEQDVYNEQFF.

This chain connects TRBV5-4 to TRBJ2-3, with TRBD1 matching 9 bases. The CDR3 runs 15 residues. Unmatched junction bases numbered 6, after V lost 2 bases and J lost 5 bases. Germline V lookup: CDR1 SGHNT, CDR2 YYREEE (reference sequence). The CDR3 loop is CASSLTQGAVDTQYF. Here the CDR3 DNA reads TGTGCCAGCAGCTTAACACAGGGGGCGGTAGATACGCAGTATTTT.

The chain uses TRBV3-1 (or the pseudogene TRBV3-2) and TRBJ1-3, with a possible D match to TRBD1 (5 bases). The CDR3 totals 16 residues. With 1 base removed from V and 4 bases from J, the gap between germline ends came to 14 bases. Germline CDR1 is LGHDT and CDR2 is YNNKEL (reference sequence). CDR3 protein: CASSQGGRIRGNTIYF. The CDR3 DNA sequence: TGTGCCAGCAGCCAAGGGGGACGCATCAGAGGAAACACCATATATTTT.

The chain joins TRBV2 to TRBJ2-2; D perhaps matches TRBD1 (6 bases). Trimming shortened V by 0 bases and J by 7 bases, and 15 bases separated the two germline ends. CDR3 length: 16 residues. Germline V gene data show CDR1 as SNHLY and CDR2 as FYNNEI. As DNA, the CDR3 is TGTGCCAGCAGTGAAGCCGGTGAGGGGGATGGCGGGGAGCTGTTTTTT. Residues: CASSEAGEGDGGELFF.

This sequence joins TRBV9 and TRBJ1-5; no reliable D call. CDR1 is SGDLS and CDR2 is YYNGEE in the germline V gene. V was cut by 3 bases and J by 4 bases, with 11 bases left in between. The CDR3 length is 14 residues. The CDR3 here is CASSEGTDNQPQHF. The CDR3 region has the DNA TGTGCCAGCAGCGAGGGAACAGATAATCAGCCCCAGCATTTT.

This clone is a singleton in its sample. As DNA, the CDR3 is TGTGCCAGCAGCCCCGGACTAGCGGCCTCCTACGAGCAGTACTTC. Its translation is CASSPGLAASYEQYF. V and J are TRBV9 and TRBJ2-7; 10 bases are shared with TRBD2. Per the germline V gene, CDR1 is SGDLS and CDR2 is YYNGEE. The CDR3 has 15 residues. V shed 4 bases, J shed 0 bases, and the junction held 4 bases outside the gene matches.

This rearrangement joins TRBV30 to TRBJ2-1; D unresolved. V was cut by 6 bases and J by 8 bases, with 14 bases left in between. The CDR3 runs to 12 residues. Germline lookup yields CDR1 GTSNPN and CDR2 SVGIG (reference sequence). CDR3 sequence reads: CACRRVGYEQFF. The CDR3 DNA sequence: TGTGCCTGTCGAAGGGTTGGTTATGAGCAGTTCTTC.

This chain connects TRBV3-1 (or the pseudogene TRBV3-2) to TRBJ2-5, with a tentative D call TRBD2 (5 bases). Trimming shortened V by 1 base and J by 2 bases, and 14 bases separated the two germline ends. Germline CDR1 is LGHDT and CDR2 is YNNKEL (reference sequence). The CDR3 sequence is 16 residues long. CDR3 sequence reads: CASSQGGQEVQETQYF. CDR3 in DNA: TGTGCCAGCAGCCAAGGAGGTCAGGAGGTGCAAGAGACCCAGTACTTC.

The chain has TRBV13 and TRBJ2-5, with 9 positions matching TRBD1. V trimming: 4 bases; J trimming: 5 bases; junction bases outside the gene matches: 8. Germline V lookup: CDR1 PRHDT, CDR2 FYEKMQ (reference sequence). This CDR3 contains 15 residues. CDR3 bases: TGTGCCAGCAGCTACCAGCGACAGGGGGGCGAGACCCAGTACTTC. Protein product: CASSYQRQGGETQYF.

J is TRBJ2-4 and V is TRBV21-1; TRBD1 is the table's D call, not checked against the DNA. TRBV21-1 constitutes a pseudogene. CDR3 length: 13 amino acids. CDR3 bases: TGTGCCAGCAGCCTTCGACAGGGAAACATTCAGTACTTC. Its protein product is CASSLRQGNIQYF.

This sequence joins TRBV7-2 and TRBJ2-5, with 8 bases that match TRBD2. V gave up 3 bases and J gave up 6 bases; unmatched junction bases: 6. Per germline, CDR1 SGHTA and CDR2 FQGNSA. The CDR3 has 14 amino acids. The CDR3 sequence: CASSFRSGTQTQYF. The CDR3 coding sequence is TGTGCCAGCAGCTTTCGTAGCGGGACTCAGACCCAGTACTTC.

This clone has a handful of counts. Here the CDR3 DNA reads TGCAGCGCCCTTTCGACCTTAACGGGTGAAAAACTGTTTTTT. It is translated as CSALSTLTGEKLFF. This chain connects TRBV29-1 to TRBJ1-4; D unclear. CDR1 and CDR2 from the germline V gene are SQVTM and ANQGSEA. The CDR3 runs to 14 residues. Trimming removed 7 bases from V and 7 bases from J, with 19 bases in between.

This sequence joins TRBV7-2 and TRBJ1-4; D call uncertain. The V and J ends lost 0 bases and 7 bases respectively, with 9 bases between them. The CDR3 extends over 14 amino acids. CDR1 and CDR2 (germline): SGHTA, FQGNSA. As DNA, the CDR3 is TGTGCCAGCAGCTTAGCGGCGCACGGTGAAAAACTGTTTTTT. Its translation: CASSLAAHGEKLFF.

The chain combines TRBV27 with TRBJ1-1, with 8 positions matching TRBD1. J was trimmed by 0 bases and V by 10 bases; bases with no gene match: 16. Germline V gene data show CDR1 as MNHEY and CDR2 as SMNVEV (reference sequence). The CDR3 sequence is 17 residues long. The CDR3: CATVPKTGVEMNTEAFF. CDR3 nucleotide sequence: TGTGCCACCGTTCCGAAGACAGGGGTCGAAATGAACACTGAAGCTTTCTTT.

This clone was seen a few times. The chain is built from TRBV5-6 and TRBJ2-7, with 13 bases identical to TRBD2. Germline CDR1 SGHDT, CDR2 YYEEEE. The CDR3 contains 16 residues. J gave up 7 bases and V 2 bases, and 9 bases lay outside the gene matches. CDR3 nucleotides: TGTGCCAGCAGCTTCCGGACTAGCGGGAGAGCGAGGGAGCAGTACTTC. It specifies CASSFRTSGRAREQYF.